A selection of T cell receptor beta chains follows, all from one sample in a study of blood T cells in healthy people across ages. TCRdb re-called the 5' RACE reads through MiXCR, storing one row per CDR3 protein. The sample carries about a million distinct CDR3 sequences, roughly half recorded once. The specimen sequenced was blood. All receptors come from a woman aged 55-70 years in good health. The CDR3 runs from the conserved cysteine through the conserved F or W. A D gene is named only where the DNA matches it firmly. A clone size is listed for some rows: how often the clone was seen (once, few, many), or a class if it is expanded.

J: TRBJ2-7
size: once
D: TRBD1
length: 14
V: TRBV7-9
DNA: TGTGCCAGCAGCTCCCAGGGGGACCGCGACGAGCAGTACTTC
CDR3: CASSSQGDRDEQYF

J: TRBJ2-6
size: .
D: .
length: 15
V: TRBV27
DNA: TGTGCCAGCAGTTTATCGCTATCTGGGGCCAACGTCCTGACTTTC
CDR3: CASSLSLSGANVLTF

J: TRBJ2-5
size: .
D: TRBD1
length: 14
V: TRBV4-1
DNA: TGCGCCAGCAGCCAGAAGGACAGGGTCCACGAGCGGTACTTC
CDR3: CASSQKDRVHERYF

J: TRBJ2-1
size: .
D: TRBD2
length: 16
V: TRBV15
DNA: TGTGCCACCAGCAGAGATAGACTAGCGGGCTACAATGAGCAGTTCTTC
CDR3: CATSRDRLAGYNEQFF

J: TRBJ2-7
size: few
D: .
length: 16
V: TRBV5-1
DNA: TGCGCCAGCAGCTTGGCCGGGGGTGCCACCTTCTACGAGCAGTACTTC
CDR3: CASSLAGGATFYEQYF

J: TRBJ2-5
size: .
D: .
length: 17
V: TRBV6-1
DNA: TGTGCCAGCAGTGACCCATTGGTGGCCCCGACGTCCTACGAGCGGTACTTC
CDR3: CASSDPLVAPTSYERYF

J: TRBJ2-7
size: .
D: TRBD1
length: 15
V: TRBV12-3/TRBV12-4
DNA: TGTGCCAGCAGTACAAAAGGACAGGGTACCTACGAGCAGTACTTC
CDR3: CASSTKGQGTYEQYF

J: TRBJ2-7
size: .
D: .
length: 15
V: TRBV28
DNA: TGTGCCAGCAAAGTCGACCGGGACCCAAACTACGAGCAGTACTTC
CDR3: CASKVDRDPNYEQYF

J: TRBJ2-3
size: few
D: .
length: 15
V: TRBV4-3
DNA: TGCGCCAGCAGCACAGAGGGACTCCTCACAGATACGCAGTATTTT
CDR3: CASSTEGLLTDTQYF

J: TRBJ2-7
size: .
D: .
length: 12
V: TRBV15
DNA: TGTGCCACCAGCCGGACAACCTACGAGCAGTACTTC
CDR3: CATSRTTYEQYF

J: TRBJ2-1
size: few
D: .
length: 14
V: TRBV20-1
DNA: TGCAGTGCTAGAGGGGGACCTAGAACTAACGAGCAGTTCTTC
CDR3: CSARGGPRTNEQFF

J: TRBJ2-5
size: few
D: .
length: 14
V: TRBV7-9
DNA: TGTGCCAGCAGCACCCCCGGGACTGGCGAGACCCAGTACTTC
CDR3: CASSTPGTGETQYF

J: TRBJ2-7
size: .
D: .
length: 14
V: TRBV2
DNA: TGTGCCAGCAGCAACACACTAGCAAGATACGAGCAGTACTTC
CDR3: CASSNTLARYEQYF

J: TRBJ2-1
size: once
D: TRBD2
length: 15
V: TRBV20-1
DNA: TGCAGTGCCAACAATGCGGGACTAGTTCTCAATGAGCAGTTCTTC
CDR3: CSANNAGLVLNEQFF

J: TRBJ2-3
size: .
D: TRBD2
length: 15
V: TRBV7-2
DNA: TGTGCCAGCAGCCTGGAACTAGCGAACACAGATACGCAGTATTTT
CDR3: CASSLELANTDTQYF

J: TRBJ2-1
size: many
D: .
length: 15
V: TRBV10-3
DNA: TGTGCCATCAGTGACCCAGGGAGCTCCTACAATGAGCAGTTCTTC
CDR3: CAISDPGSSYNEQFF

J: TRBJ2-1
size: .
D: .
length: 16
V: TRBV7-2
DNA: TGTGCCAGCAGCCCCCGACAGATATTTAGATACAATGAGCAGTTCTTC
CDR3: CASSPRQIFRYNEQFF

J: TRBJ2-1
size: .
D: TRBD2
length: 15
V: TRBV3-1
DNA: TGTGCCAGCAGCCACAGACGAGCGGGAGACAATGAGCAGTTCTTC
CDR3: CASSHRRAGDNEQFF

J: TRBJ2-7
size: once
D: .
length: 11
V: TRBV3-1
DNA: TGTGCCAGCGGACAATACAATGGGCAGTACTTC
CDR3: CASGQYNGQYF

J: TRBJ2-1
size: .
D: TRBD1
length: 18
V: TRBV28
DNA: TGTGCCAGCAGTTTTCTTGGTGGGGGACAGGGTTCTTTCAATGAGCAGTTCTTC
CDR3: CASSFLGGGQGSFNEQFF

J: TRBJ2-7
size: few
D: .
length: 12
V: TRBV5-6
DNA: TGTGCCAGCAGCTTGTATGGTGACGAGCAGTACTTC
CDR3: CASSLYGDEQYF

J: TRBJ2-7
size: many
D: .
length: 14
V: TRBV7-2
DNA: TGTGCCAGCAGCTTAGGGCGCGGTTCCTACGAGCAGTACTTC
CDR3: CASSLGRGSYEQYF

J: TRBJ2-3
size: .
D: .
length: 17
V: TRBV4-1
DNA: TGCGCCAGCAGCCTGGTGTTGGGGGCCCCCGGCACAGATACGCAGTATTTT
CDR3: CASSLVLGAPGTDTQYF

J: TRBJ2-1
size: .
D: .
length: 14
V: TRBV7-9
DNA: TGTGCCAGCAGCCCCAGGCCTAGCCCCAATGAGCAGTTCTTC
CDR3: CASSPRPSPNEQFF

J: TRBJ1-2
size: .
D: .
length: 14
V: TRBV7-2
DNA: TGTGCCAGCAGCCTCACCCCGGCCGGCTATGGCTACACCTTC
CDR3: CASSLTPAGYGYTF

J: TRBJ2-1
size: .
D: .
length: 13
V: TRBV4-1
DNA: TGCGCCAGCAGCCATTCGACAGACAATGAGCAGTTCTTC
CDR3: CASSHSTDNEQFF

J: TRBJ2-7
size: .
D: .
length: 16
V: TRBV5-1
DNA: TGCGCCAGCAGCTTTTGGGGGGGGCAGGGTCGCTACGAGCAGTACTTC
CDR3: CASSFWGGQGRYEQYF

J: TRBJ2-4
size: few
D: .
length: 15
V: TRBV6-5
DNA: TGTGCCAGCAGTTACGACAGACTAGCCAAAAACATTCAGTACTTC
CDR3: CASSYDRLAKNIQYF

J: TRBJ2-3
size: .
D: TRBD2
length: 17
V: TRBV5-6
DNA: TGTGCCAGCGACCGTTTAATAGCGGGAGGGCTTGGAGATACGCAGTATTTT
CDR3: CASDRLIAGGLGDTQYF

J: TRBJ1-6
size: few
D: .
length: 15
V: TRBV20-1
DNA: TGCAGTGCTAGAGATTCGCGGCAGGGTTATTCACCCCTCCACTTT
CDR3: CSARDSRQGYSPLHF

J: TRBJ2-5
size: many
D: .
length: 12
V: TRBV29-1
DNA: TGCAGCGTTGAGGGGGGTGGAGAGACCCAGTACTTC
CDR3: CSVEGGGETQYF

J: TRBJ1-5
size: .
D: .
length: 15
V: TRBV6-2/TRBV6-3
DNA: TGTGCCAGCAGCTTGGACAGTTTTGGCAATCAGCCCCAGCATTTT
CDR3: CASSLDSFGNQPQHF

J: TRBJ2-6
size: .
D: .
length: 15
V: TRBV14
DNA: TGTGCCAGCAGCCAATGGCTTTCTGGGGCCAACGTCCTGACTTTC
CDR3: CASSQWLSGANVLTF

J: TRBJ2-3
size: .
D: .
length: 12
V: TRBV20-1
DNA: TGCAGTGCTCCCGGGCCCACAGATACGCAGTATTTT
CDR3: CSAPGPTDTQYF

J: TRBJ2-3
size: .
D: .
length: 17
V: TRBV4-2
DNA: TGTGCCAGCAGCCAAGGATCTGGGCAGTGGGACACAGATACGCAGTATTTT
CDR3: CASSQGSGQWDTDTQYF

J: TRBJ2-3
size: .
D: .
length: 15
V: TRBV9
DNA: TGTGCCAGCAGCGTGTCCGGGGGCCTCACAGATACGCAGTATTTT
CDR3: CASSVSGGLTDTQYF

J: TRBJ2-3
size: .
D: .
length: 13
V: TRBV3-1
DNA: TGTGCCAGCAGCCAGGGGGCAAGGTATACGCAGTATTTT
CDR3: CASSQGARYTQYF

J: TRBJ1-2
size: .
D: .
length: 15
V: TRBV14
DNA: TGTGCCAGCAGCCAAGGGAGAGTGGACTTTGGTGGCTACACCTTC
CDR3: CASSQGRVDFGGYTF

J: TRBJ2-6
size: .
D: TRBD1
length: 19
V: TRBV27
DNA: TGTGCCAGCAGTTCTCGGACAGGGATCTTTGCCTCTGGGGCCAACGTCCTGACTTTC
CDR3: CASSSRTGIFASGANVLTF

J: TRBJ2-5
size: .
D: .
length: 13
V: TRBV20-1
DNA: TGCAGCGCTAGAGAGGGACCCCAAGAGACCCAGTACTTC
CDR3: CSAREGPQETQYF

J: TRBJ1-1
size: .
D: .
length: 14
V: TRBV30
DNA: TGTGCCTGGGATACGGGACACCGGTACACTGAAGCTTTCTTT
CDR3: CAWDTGHRYTEAFF

J: TRBJ2-7
size: .
D: .
length: 13
V: TRBV4-1
DNA: TGCGCCAGCAGCCAAGAAACCAGCTACGAGCAGTACTTC
CDR3: CASSQETSYEQYF

J: TRBJ2-1
size: few
D: TRBD1
length: 14
V: TRBV5-1
DNA: TGCGCCAGCAGCCCCGGGACAGGCCCCAGGGAGCAGTTCTTC
CDR3: CASSPGTGPREQFF

J: TRBJ2-1
size: .
D: .
length: 13
V: TRBV4-1
DNA: TGCGCCAGCAGCCAAGAAGCGAGCTATGAGCAGTTCTTC
CDR3: CASSQEASYEQFF

J: TRBJ2-7
size: .
D: TRBD2
length: 15
V: TRBV2
DNA: TGTGCCAGCACCCTTACAAGCGGGACGGCCTACGAGCAGTACTTC
CDR3: CASTLTSGTAYEQYF